This entry concerns a single T cell receptor (beta chain). This clonotype appeared a few times. Its antigen specificity is not known. Nothing much larger sits one base from this clone, and base qualities are not available. The sample belongs to a study (dated by TCRdb to about 2016). In the study overall: The research examined where HIV persistence comes from in people whose immune systems controlled HIV infection without treatment.

From its cysteine to its phenylalanine, the CDR3 spans 16 amino acids. Only CDR3 DNA is held: 48 bases, read in frame from base 1. CDR1 ENHRY and CDR2 SYGVKD were looked up in the germline V gene. V has 0 bases trimmed and J has 2 bases trimmed; junction bases matching no gene number 3. Library generation was performed with 5' RACE. Reads for this sample came from an Illumina HiSeq 2000. Through fastp at Q25 and MiXCR, TCRdb rebuilt clones from the public reads, retaining in-frame beta chains. Here each entry gathers all rows of one CDR3 protein and keeps the most common genes and DNA. The sample table on file contains 65 distinct CDR3 sequences.

The sequenced sample was central memory T cells from blood PBMCs. The cell subset or site label, read with the paper, signifies: central memory CD4+ T cells. The rearranged segments are TRBV10-3 and TRBJ2-7; 11 junctional bases match TRBD1. This clonotype was sampled from a male donor with HIV. The DNA sequence follows: TGTGCCATCAGTGAGTCCGGGACAGGGGGAACCTACGAGCAGTACTTC. This codes for CAISESGTGGTYEQYF.